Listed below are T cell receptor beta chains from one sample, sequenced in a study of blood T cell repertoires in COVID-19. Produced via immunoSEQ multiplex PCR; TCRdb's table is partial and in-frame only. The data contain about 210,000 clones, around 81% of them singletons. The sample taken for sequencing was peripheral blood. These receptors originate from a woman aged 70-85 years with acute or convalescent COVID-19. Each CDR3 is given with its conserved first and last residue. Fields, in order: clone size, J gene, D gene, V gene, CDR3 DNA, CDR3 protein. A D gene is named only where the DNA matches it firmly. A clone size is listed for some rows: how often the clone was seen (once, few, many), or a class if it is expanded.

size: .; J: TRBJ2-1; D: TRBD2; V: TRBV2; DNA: TGTGCCAGCACCCTGACTAGCGGGGGAATCCAGTTCTTC; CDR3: CASTLTSGGIQFF
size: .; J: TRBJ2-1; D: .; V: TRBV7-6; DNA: TGTGCCAGCAGCTTAGCGTTTTTAGGGGGGGCCTACAATGAGCAGTTCTTC; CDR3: CASSLAFLGGAYNEQFF
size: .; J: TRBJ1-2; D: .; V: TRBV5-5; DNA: TGTGCCAGCAGCTTGGAACGGAGGTATGGCTACACCTTC; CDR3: CASSLERRYGYTF
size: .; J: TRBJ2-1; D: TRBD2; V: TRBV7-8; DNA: TGTGCCAGCAGCTTAGGAGGACTAGGGAGCTCCTACAATGAGCAGTTCTTC; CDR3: CASSLGGLGSSYNEQFF
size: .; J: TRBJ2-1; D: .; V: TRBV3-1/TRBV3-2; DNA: TGTGCCAGCAGCCAAGGTCGGGTAGCGGCTAACAATGAGCAGTTCTTC; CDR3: CASSQGRVAANNEQFF
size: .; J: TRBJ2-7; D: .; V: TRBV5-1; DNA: TGCGCCAGCAGCTTGGCGGGAGCCACCTACGAGCAGTACTTC; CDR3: CASSLAGATYEQYF
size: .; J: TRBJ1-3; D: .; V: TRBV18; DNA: TGTGCCAGCTCACCACCGGCCAACTCTGGAAACACCATATATTTT; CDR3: CASSPPANSGNTIYF
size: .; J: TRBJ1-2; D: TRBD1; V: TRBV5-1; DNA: TGCGCCAGCAGCTTTACAGGGGATGGCTACACCTTC; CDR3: CASSFTGDGYTF
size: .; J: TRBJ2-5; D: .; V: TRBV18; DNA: TGTGCCAGCTCACACACGACAGTTACAATTGAGACCCAGTACTTC; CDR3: CASSHTTVTIETQYF
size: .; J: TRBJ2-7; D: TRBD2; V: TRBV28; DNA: TGTGCCAGCAGTAGCGGGGGGGACTACGAGCAGTACTTC; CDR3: CASSSGGDYEQYF
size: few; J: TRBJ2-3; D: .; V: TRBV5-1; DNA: TGCGCCAGCAGCTTGGCGGCCAATCCGGAGGATACGCAGTATTTT; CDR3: CASSLAANPEDTQYF
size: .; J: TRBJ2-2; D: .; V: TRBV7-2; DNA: TGTGCCAGCAGCTTTTTCAGGGATTCCGGGGAGCTGTTTTTT; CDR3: CASSFFRDSGELFF
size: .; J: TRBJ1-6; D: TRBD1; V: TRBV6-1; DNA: TGTGCCAGTCGGGACAGGGATTCACCCCTCCACTTT; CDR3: CASRDRDSPLHF
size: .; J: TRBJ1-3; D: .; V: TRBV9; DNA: TGTGCCAGCAGCGTAGAGTTGGGGGGTCATCGAAACACCATATATTTT; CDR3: CASSVELGGHRNTIYF
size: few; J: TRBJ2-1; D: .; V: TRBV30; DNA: TGTGCCTGGACCGCCCTATCAAATGAGCAGTTCTTC; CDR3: CAWTALSNEQFF
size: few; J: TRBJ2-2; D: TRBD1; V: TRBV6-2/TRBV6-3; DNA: TGTGCCAGCAGTTACGAGGGGGCAAGGACCGGGGAGCTGTTTTTT; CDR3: CASSYEGARTGELFF
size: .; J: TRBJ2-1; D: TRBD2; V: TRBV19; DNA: TGTGCCAGTAGCCCCCAACTAGCGGGGGGCCTCCAGCAGTTCTTC; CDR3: CASSPQLAGGLQQFF
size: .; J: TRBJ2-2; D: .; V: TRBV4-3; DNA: TGCGCCAGCAGCCAAGACACAGGGTGGAGCGGGGAGCTGTTTTTT; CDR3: CASSQDTGWSGELFF
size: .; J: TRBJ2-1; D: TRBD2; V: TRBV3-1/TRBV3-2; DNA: TGTGCCAGCAGCCGTAGCGGGGACTACAATGAGCAGTTCTTC; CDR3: CASSRSGDYNEQFF
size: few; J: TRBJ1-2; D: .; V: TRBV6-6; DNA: TGTGCCAGCAGTCCCCCGGCGGGAGGGGGGACTAACTATGGCTACACCTTC; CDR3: CASSPPAGGGTNYGYTF
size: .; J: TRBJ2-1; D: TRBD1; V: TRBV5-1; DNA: TGCGCCAGCGGTACAGGGGGTTACTCCTACAATGAGCAGTTCTTC; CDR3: CASGTGGYSYNEQFF
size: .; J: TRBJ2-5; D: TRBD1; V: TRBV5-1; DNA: TGCGCCAGCAGCGTCGGAGGACAGGGCGAGACCCAGTACTTC; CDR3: CASSVGGQGETQYF
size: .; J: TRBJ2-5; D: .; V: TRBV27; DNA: TGTGCCAGCAGTCGGTGCGGGGAACACCGACAGCTTCAGTACCAAGAGACCCAGTACTTC; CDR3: CASSRCGEHRQLQYQETQYF
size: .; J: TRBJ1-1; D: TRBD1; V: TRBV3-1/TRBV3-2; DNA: TGTGCCAGCAGCCCACGACAGGGGCCCACTGAAGCTTTCTTT; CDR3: CASSPRQGPTEAFF
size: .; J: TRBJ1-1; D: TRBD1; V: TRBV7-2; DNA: TGTGCCAGCAGCTTAGTGACAGGGGGCACTGAAGCTTTCTTT; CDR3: CASSLVTGGTEAFF
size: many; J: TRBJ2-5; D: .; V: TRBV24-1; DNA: TGTGCCACCAGTGAGGGGGCCGGAGAGACCCAGTACTTC; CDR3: CATSEGAGETQYF
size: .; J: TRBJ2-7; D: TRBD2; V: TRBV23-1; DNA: TGCGCCAATAGAGCGGGGGGAATAGACTACGAGCAGTACTTC; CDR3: CANRAGGIDYEQYF
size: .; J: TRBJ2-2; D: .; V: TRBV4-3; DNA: TGCGCCAGCAGCCAAGATAGCCCCCTTGCCGGGTTGATCACCGGGGAGCTGTTTTTT; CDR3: CASSQDSPLAGLITGELFF
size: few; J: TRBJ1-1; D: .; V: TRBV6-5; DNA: TGTGCCAGCAGTCGCGCCCTTGGTACTGAAGCTTTCTTT; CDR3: CASSRALGTEAFF
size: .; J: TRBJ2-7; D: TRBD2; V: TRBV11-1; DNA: TGTGCCAGCAGTCCCGGGACTAGCGGCTACGAGCAGTACTTC; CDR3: CASSPGTSGYEQYF
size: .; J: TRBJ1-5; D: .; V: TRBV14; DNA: TGTGCCAGCAGCCCAAATAGCAATCAGCCCCAGCATTTT; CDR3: CASSPNSNQPQHF
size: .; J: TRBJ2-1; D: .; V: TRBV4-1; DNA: TGCGCCAGCAGCCAAGGTAAAGGAGACTCGTATCGCAATGAGCAGTTCTTC; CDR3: CASSQGKGDSYRNEQFF
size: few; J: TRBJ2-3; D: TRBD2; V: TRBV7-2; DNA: TGTGCCAGCAGCTTAGGACTAGCTCCAATAGGTTCAGATACGCAGTATTTT; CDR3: CASSLGLAPIGSDTQYF
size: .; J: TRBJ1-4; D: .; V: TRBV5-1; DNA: TGCGCCAGCAGCTTGGGACTTTCAACTAATGAAAAACTGTTTTTT; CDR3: CASSLGLSTNEKLFF
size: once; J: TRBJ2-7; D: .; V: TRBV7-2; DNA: TGTGCCAGCAGTCCCGCCCAGGAATACTACGAGCAGTACTTC; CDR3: CASSPAQEYYEQYF
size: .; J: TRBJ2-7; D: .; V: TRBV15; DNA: TGTGCCACCAGCAGAGGAGCGACAGCCAGCTCCTACGAGCAGTACTTC; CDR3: CATSRGATASSYEQYF
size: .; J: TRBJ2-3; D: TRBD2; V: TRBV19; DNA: TGTGCCAGTAAGACTAGCGGCACAGATACGCAGTATTTT; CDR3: CASKTSGTDTQYF